Listed here are 5 T cell receptor beta chains from one sample, sequenced in a study of read filtering for tumor transcriptome and immune sequencing. This library used 300 to 450 ng RNA and molecular barcoded adaptors spanning alpha/delta and beta/gamma chains. TCRdb redid the calling of the reads with MiXCR, one entry per CDR3 protein. The data show some 120,000 distinct CDR3 sequences, around 13% seen once. Sequencing input: a population of CD138-negative cells sorted from bone marrow. The receptors were gathered from a donor aged 40 or over with multiple myeloma.

This clonotype has ten or more counts. The V and J genes are TRBV29-1 and TRBJ2-1; perhaps TRBD2 as D (6 bases). V lost 5 bases and J lost 2, with 16 bases in between. Germline loops: CDR1 SQVTM, CDR2 ANQGSEA. The CDR3 sequence is 15 residues long. In DNA form, the CDR3 reads TGCAGCGTTCACTCTAGCGCACCACCCTACAATGAGCAGTTCTTC. Translating it yields CSVHSSAPPYNEQFF.

This clonotype was recorded many times. The rearrangement uses TRBV6-2 or TRBV6-3 and TRBJ2-2; D remains unclear. The CDR3 is made up of 12 amino acids. Germline-derived CDR1 and CDR2 are MNHEY and SVGEGT. Trimming removed 4 bases from V and 7 bases from J, with 7 bases in between. The CDR3 DNA follows: TGTGCCAGCAGTTCCGGGTTCGGGGAGCTGTTTTTT. Amino acid sequence: CASSSGFGELFF.

This clonotype was seen a few times. The genes are TRBV29-1 and TRBJ2-5; 7 bases line up with TRBD2. Germline lookup yields CDR1 SQVTM and CDR2 ANQGSEA. V was pared by 6 bases and J by 5 bases, with 9 bases of the junction left unmatched. This CDR3 has 13 amino acids. CDR3 protein: CSVIVAGEETQYF. The CDR3 nucleotides are TGCAGCGTGATAGTGGCGGGGGAGGAGACCCAGTACTTC. Full variable domain (remainder filled in from reference TRBV29-1 and TRBJ2-5): SAVISQKPSRDICQRGTSLTIQCQVDSQVTMMFWYRQQPGQSLTLIATANQGSEATYESGFVIDKFPISRPNLTFSTLTVSNMSPEDSSIYLCSVIVAGEETQYFGPGTRLLVL.

There are many counts of this clonotype. The rearrangement uses TRBV5-1 and TRBJ2-1; D is possibly TRBD2 (6 bases). V shed 4 bases and J shed 1 base, with 21 bases lying between them. CDR1 is SGHRS, CDR2 YFSETQ, per germline. The CDR3 consists of 18 residues. The CDR3 sequence: CASSPIGNVGLSYNEQFF. The CDR3 nucleotides read TGCGCCAGCAGCCCTATCGGAAATGTGGGACTGTCCTACAATGAGCAGTTCTTC.

As regards this clonotype: A much larger clone differs from this one at a single base, so this may be a read error. The genes are TRBV11-1 and TRBJ1-3; the D is unclear. Germline-derived CDR1 and CDR2 are SGHAT and FQDESV (reference sequence). CDR3 length: 14 amino acids. V was shortened by 2 bases and J by 0 bases, with 5 bases between the two germline ends. The CDR3 here is CASSLRLSGNTIYF. Here the CDR3 DNA reads TGTGCCAGCAGCTTAAGACTCTCTGGAAACACCATATATTTT.